Below are 31 T cell receptor beta chains sequenced from a single sample in a study of blood T cell repertoires in COVID-19. TCRdb's table, derived via immunoSEQ multiplex PCR, lists solely in-frame clones and lacks some. The sample lists about 140,000 clones; around 87% were seen once. Sequencing was carried out using peripheral blood. The receptors come from a man aged 50 to 60 with active COVID-19.

This chain links TRBV2 with TRBJ2-7; D gene uncertain. Germline loops: CDR1 SNHLY, CDR2 FYNNEI. V was pared by 7 bases and J by 0 bases, with 10 bases between. The CDR3 runs to 13 residues. The CDR3 nucleotides read TGTGCCAGCAAAGCTGTGAGCTCCTACGAGCAGTACTTC. This encodes CASKAVSSYEQYF. Full variable domain (rest looked up from reference TRBV2 and TRBJ2-7): EPEVTQTPSHQVTQMGQEVILRCVPISNHLYFYWYRQILGQKVEFLVSFYNNEISEKSEIFDDQFSVERPDGSNFTLKIRSTKLEDSAMYFCASKAVSSYEQYFGPGTRLTVT.

The rearrangement joins TRBV7-9 to TRBJ1-4; D not resolved. CDR1 and CDR2 from the germline V gene are SEHNR and FQNEAQ (reference sequence). The CDR3 contains 16 residues. Trimming shortened V by 0 bases and J by 4 bases, and 12 bases separated the two germline ends. The CDR3 loop is CASSLAVQLLNEKLFF. CDR3 in DNA: TGTGCCAGCAGCTTAGCGGTCCAACTTCTTAATGAAAAACTGTTTTTT.

The chain carries TRBV5-5 and TRBJ1-6; 12 positions agree with TRBD1. Germline V CDR1 and CDR2: SGHKS, YYEKEE (reference sequence). Unmatched junction bases numbered 7, after V lost 4 bases and J lost 2 bases. The CDR3 extends over 18 amino acids. CDR3 protein: CASSAGTGGRTYNSPLHF. CDR3 DNA sequence: TGTGCCAGCAGCGCCGGGACAGGGGGCAGGACCTATAATTCACCCCTCCACTTT. Together with reference TRBV5-5 and TRBJ1-6, the CDR3 gives the full variable domain: DAGVTQSPTHLIKTRGQQVTLRCSPISGHKSVSWYQQVLGQGPQFIFQYYEKEERGRGNFPDRFSARQFPNYSSELNVNALLLGDSALYLCASSAGTGGRTYNSPLHFGNGTRLTVT.

Only one count was recorded for this clone. This chain connects TRBV6-5 to TRBJ1-2, with D possibly TRBD1 on 6 matching bases. V lost 0 bases to trimming and J lost 7 bases, with 12 bases between them. The CDR3 spans 14 residues. Germline V lookup: CDR1 MNHEY, CDR2 SVGAGI. In nucleotides, the CDR3 is TGTGCCAGCAGTTACTCGCGGGGGACATTTGGCTACACCTTC. Protein product: CASSYSRGTFGYTF.

This clone was picked up one time. This chain uses TRBV2 with TRBJ2-6, with 10 nucleotides matching TRBD1. V lost 6 bases, J lost 5 bases, and 13 bases stayed unmatched. The CDR3 runs to 18 residues. Germline assignment: CDR1 SNHLY and CDR2 FYNNEI. CDR3 sequence: CASRLTGTGDWWANVLTF. CDR3 DNA sequence: TGTGCCAGCAGACTCACCGGGACAGGGGATTGGTGGGCCAACGTCCTGACTTTC.

The chain employs TRBV5-4 and TRBJ2-5, with 10 bases fitting TRBD2. Germline loops: CDR1 SGHNT, CDR2 YYREEE (reference sequence). V shed 3 bases, J shed 1 base, and the junction held 3 bases outside the gene matches. The CDR3 is made up of 15 amino acids. CDR3 bases: TGTGCCAGCAGCTGGGCTAGCGGGGGCCAAGAGACCCAGTACTTC. As protein: CASSWASGGQETQYF.

This chain uses TRBV7-6 with TRBJ2-3; 9 bases are shared with TRBD2. This CDR3 spans 19 amino acids. The trim removed 3 bases at V and 6 bases at J, leaving 19 bases unmatched. CDR1 SGHVS and CDR2 FNYEAQ come from the germline V gene. CDR3 region: CASSFPRRGGPGQIDTQYF. In DNA form, the CDR3 reads TGTGCCAGCAGCTTTCCTAGGCGGGGGGGCCCGGGGCAGATCGATACGCAGTATTTT.

V gene TRBV19 combines with J gene TRBJ2-3, with 7 bases fitting TRBD1. Germline CDR1 and CDR2: LNHDA and SQIVND (reference sequence). This CDR3 region has 13 residues. Trimming cost V 5 bases and J 10 bases; bases outside gene matches: 9. This CDR3 reads CASSSSTGNAQYF. DNA of the CDR3: TGTGCCAGTAGTTCCTCGACAGGGAATGCGCAGTATTTT. The complete variable domain, with remaining parts taken from reference TRBV19 and TRBJ2-3, reads DGGITQSPKYLFRKEGQNVTLSCEQNLNHDAMYWYRQDPGQGLRLIYYSQIVNDFQKGDIAEGYSVSREKKESFPLTVTSAQKNPTAFYLCASSSSTGNAQYFGPGTRLTVL.

This rearrangement joins TRBV19 to TRBJ1-3; no firm D call. Trimming left V 3 bases short and J 4 bases short, with 10 bases between. Germline CDR1 and CDR2: LNHDA and SQIVND (reference sequence). The CDR3 totals 14 residues. CDR3 sequence: CASSMRREGNTIYF. For the CDR3, the DNA is TGTGCCAGTAGTATGAGGAGGGAAGGAAACACCATATATTTT. Filled out from reference TRBV19 and TRBJ1-3, the complete variable domain reads DGGITQSPKYLFRKEGQNVTLSCEQNLNHDAMYWYRQDPGQGLRLIYYSQIVNDFQKGDIAEGYSVSREKKESFPLTVTSAQKNPTAFYLCASSMRREGNTIYFGEGSWLTVV.

The chain links TRBV5-5 to TRBJ1-5; D is unresolved. CDR3 length: 15 residues. V was shortened by 2 bases and J by 2 bases, with 11 bases between the two germline ends. Per germline, CDR1 SGHKS and CDR2 YYEKEE (reference sequence). CDR3 sequence reads: CASSLDGMGNQPQHF. In DNA, the CDR3 is TGTGCCAGCAGCTTAGACGGGATGGGCAATCAGCCCCAGCATTTT.

The chain joins TRBV7-9 to TRBJ1-3; D unclear. Germline V CDR1 and CDR2: SEHNR, FQNEAQ (reference sequence). Trimming removed 5 bases from V and 0 bases from J, with 11 bases in between. The CDR3 contains 15 residues. CDR3 protein: CASSPRRSSGNTIYF. The CDR3 region has the DNA TGTGCCAGCAGCCCACGACGGAGCTCTGGAAACACCATATATTTT. Drawing the rest from reference TRBV7-9 and TRBJ1-3, the complete variable domain is DTGVSQNPRHKITKRGQNVTFRCDPISEHNRLYWYRQTLGQGPEFLTYFQNEAQLEKSRLLSDRFSAERPKGSFSTLEIQRTEQGDSAMYLCASSPRRSSGNTIYFGEGSWLTVV.

This clone has just a few counts. Other DNA sequences in this sample translate to the same CDR3. This rearrangement joins TRBV5-1 to TRBJ1-5; weak D call: TRBD1 (6 bases). V gave up 4 bases and J gave up 3 bases, with 11 bases separating them. The CDR3 sequence is 14 residues long. From germline, CDR1 is SGHRS and CDR2 YFSETQ. CDR3 DNA sequence: TGCGCCAGCAGCCCGACAGGCCCCAATCAGCCCCAGCATTTT. It is translated as CASSPTGPNQPQHF.

V is TRBV5-6 and J is TRBJ1-1; TRBD1 agrees at 9 bases. Trimming took 4 bases from V and 4 from J; bases not matched to a gene: 8. The CDR3 loop spans 15 amino acids. CDR1 SGHDT and CDR2 YYEEEE come from the germline V gene. As DNA, the CDR3 is TGTGCCAGCAGCCCGGGACAGGGCGGCGGCACTGAAGCTTTCTTT. The encoded protein is CASSPGQGGGTEAFF. The full variable domain, rest sourced from reference TRBV5-6 and TRBJ1-1, is DAGVTQSPTHLIKTRGQQVTLRCSPKSGHDTVSWYQQALGQGPQFIFQYYEEEERQRGNFPDRFSGHQFPNYSSELNVNALLLGDSALYLCASSPGQGGGTEAFFGQGTRLTVV.

This rearrangement joins TRBV5-1 to TRBJ2-3, with TRBD2 as a possible D gene (5 bases). Trimming removed 5 bases from V and 3 bases from J, with 16 bases in between. The CDR3 spans 15 residues. In germline, CDR1 is SGHRS, CDR2 YFSETQ. The CDR3 coding sequence is TGCGCCAGCAGGAGAGAGGGTATCGGAACAGATACGCAGTATTTT. Amino acid sequence: CASRREGIGTDTQYF.

V gene TRBV11-3 combines with J gene TRBJ2-3; weak D call: TRBD1 (6 bases). CDR1 is SGHNT and CDR2 is YENEEA in the germline V gene. The CDR3 extends over 13 amino acids. Trimming took off 7 bases at V and 8 bases at J, with 16 bases between the two ends. CDR3 nucleotides: TGTGCCAGCACCATCTCAGGACAGAGTACGCAGTATTTT. Translated: CASTISGQSTQYF. The full variable domain, rest sourced from reference TRBV11-3 and TRBJ2-3, is EAGVVQSPRYKIIEKKQPVAFWCNPISGHNTLYWYLQNLGQGPELLIRYENEEAVDDSQLPKDRFSAERLKGVDSTLKIQPAELGDSAVYLCASTISGQSTQYFGPGTRLTVL.

This rearrangement joins TRBV4-2 to TRBJ2-6; D call uncertain. This CDR3 has 16 residues. CDR1 and CDR2 (germline): LGHNA, YNFKEQ. V lost 0 bases, J lost 0 bases, and 6 bases lay in between. The CDR3 DNA reads as TGTGCCAGCAGCCAAGATCGTAGCTCTGGGGCCAACGTCCTGACTTTC. It specifies CASSQDRSSGANVLTF.

The chain is built from TRBV5-1 and TRBJ1-4; D possibly corresponds to TRBD1 (5 bases). V dropped 4 bases and J dropped 0 bases, with 13 bases sitting between them. Germline values: CDR1 SGHRS, CDR2 YFSETQ. This CDR3 comprises 16 residues. CDR3 region: CASSPGEATTNEKLFF. The CDR3 nucleotides read TGCGCCAGCAGCCCGGGGGAAGCCACAACTAATGAAAAACTGTTTTTT.

This chain connects TRBV19 to TRBJ1-6, with D possibly matching TRBD1 (6 bases). Germline CDR1 and CDR2: LNHDA and SQIVND (reference sequence). The CDR3 runs 14 residues. V was trimmed by 5 bases and J by 6 bases, leaving 11 bases between them. The CDR3 sequence is CASSYREPNSPLHF. CDR3 in DNA: TGTGCCAGTAGTTACAGGGAACCTAATTCACCCCTCCACTTT.

The rearrangement links TRBV27 to TRBJ1-2; 7 nucleotides line up with TRBD1. CDR3 length: 15 amino acids. J gave up 4 bases and V 4 bases, and 9 bases lay outside the gene matches. CDR1 is MNHEY, CDR2 SMNVEV, per germline (reference sequence). The CDR3 loop reads CASSSFMGTVYGYTF. CDR3 nucleotides: TGTGCCAGCAGTTCCTTCATGGGGACAGTCTATGGCTACACCTTC.

This chain uses TRBV10-3 with TRBJ1-6, with D tentatively TRBD1 (6 bases). This CDR3 contains 15 residues. The V and J ends lost 0 bases and 9 bases respectively, with 12 bases between them. Per germline, CDR1 ENHRY and CDR2 SYGVKD. CDR3 in amino acids: CAISESGGRGSPLHF. As DNA, the CDR3 is TGTGCCATCAGTGAGTCCGGGGGGCGCGGTTCACCCCTCCACTTT.

This clone was seen just once. V and J are TRBV10-3 and TRBJ1-1, with a weak D call TRBD1 (5 bases). Germline lookup yields CDR1 ENHRY and CDR2 SYGVKD. There are 15 residues in the CDR3. V dropped 4 bases and J dropped 3 bases, with 15 bases sitting between them. The CDR3 region has the DNA TGTGCCATCAGTGGCGGGGGGGTCCAACACACTGAAGCTTTCTTT. Its protein product is CAISGGGVQHTEAFF.

The chain carries TRBV5-6 and TRBJ1-1, with TRBD1 as a possible D gene (6 bases). The CDR3 is 14 residues long. Germline loops: CDR1 SGHDT, CDR2 YYEEEE. V was clipped by 10 bases and J by 11 bases, with 27 bases between them. This chain's CDR3 is CARGPVGAPRWAFF. CDR3 DNA: TGTGCCCGAGGCCCGGTGGGGGCCCCGAGGTGGGCTTTCTTT.

The V gene is TRBV5-6, the J gene TRBJ2-7; a weak D match, TRBD1 (6 bases). Trimming removed 5 bases at V and 3 bases at J, with 12 bases between. The germline V gene encodes CDR1 SGHDT and CDR2 YYEEEE. The CDR3 spans 13 residues. The CDR3 loop is CASRRGQSYEQYF. For the CDR3, the DNA is TGTGCCAGCAGACGGGGACAAAGCTACGAGCAGTACTTC.

The chain uses TRBV4-1 and TRBJ2-2; 11 positions agree with TRBD2. CDR3 length: 16 amino acids. J lost 2 bases, V lost 4 bases, and 3 bases had no gene match. Germline V gene sequence: CDR1 MGHRA, CDR2 YSYEKL. The CDR3 region is CASSLGLAANTGELFF. As DNA, the CDR3 is TGCGCCAGCAGCCTGGGACTAGCGGCCAACACCGGGGAGCTGTTTTTT.

This chain uses TRBV10-1 with TRBJ1-5; 10 nucleotides align to TRBD1. Germline loops: CDR1 WNHNN, CDR2 SYGVQD (reference sequence). The V and J ends lost 4 bases and 4 bases, in that order; junction bases with no gene match: 13. CDR3 size: 18 residues. The CDR3 DNA reads as TGCGCCAGCAGTGTCCGGGACAGGGGAATGCCTGTAAATCAGCCCCAGCATTTT. It is translated as CASSVRDRGMPVNQPQHF.

This chain connects TRBV19 to TRBJ1-5; perhaps TRBD1 as D (6 bases). The length of the CDR3 is 15 residues. Germline V gene lookup returns CDR1 LNHDA and CDR2 SQIVND (reference sequence). V was cut by 1 base and J by 2 bases, with 9 bases left in between. CDR3 coding DNA: TGTGCCAGTAGTATAGGGTGGGGGCGCAATCAGCCCCAGCATTTT. Translation: CASSIGWGRNQPQHF.

This clone has a handful of counts. The chain couples TRBV4-1 to TRBJ2-1, with D perhaps matching TRBD2 (6 bases). Germline V gene data show CDR1 as MGHRA and CDR2 as YSYEKL. The V end was cut by 4 bases, the J end by 10 bases, with 11 bases between. The CDR3 contains 12 residues. In DNA, the CDR3 is TGCGCCAGCAGCCGTCATGGGGGGGAGCAGTTCTTC. Residues: CASSRHGGEQFF.

The chain uses TRBV9 and TRBJ1-2; D is perhaps TRBD1 (6 bases). Germline CDR1 and CDR2: SGDLS and YYNGEE. This CDR3 contains 14 residues. V lost 4 bases and J 3 bases, leaving 13 bases between the germline ends. The CDR3: CASSSSGGDYGYTF. The CDR3 region has the DNA TGTGCCAGCAGCTCCTCGGGGGGCGACTATGGCTACACCTTC.

This chain links TRBV5-6 with TRBJ2-3; a possible D gene is TRBD1 (6 bases). The CDR3 contains 13 residues. Germline V gene lookup returns CDR1 SGHDT and CDR2 YYEEEE. V lost 6 bases and J lost 7, with 15 bases in between. DNA of the CDR3: TGTGCCAGCACCGGACAGCTTGGAAATACGCAGTATTTT. This sequence encodes CASTGQLGNTQYF.

This chain links TRBV6-2 or TRBV6-3 with TRBJ2-6; 12 nucleotides align to TRBD1. The CDR3 runs to 17 residues. Germline CDR1 is MNHEY and CDR2 is SVGEGT. V shed 2 bases and J 6 bases; nucleotides not matched to a gene: 5. The CDR3 bases are TGTGCCAGCAGTTACGGGACAGGGGGCGCGTCGGCCAACGTCCTGACTTTC. It is translated as CASSYGTGGASANVLTF.

The rearrangement links TRBV7-2 to TRBJ1-2, with a possible D match to TRBD1 (6 bases). V dropped 0 bases and J dropped 4 bases, with 9 bases sitting between them. The CDR3 length is 14 residues. Germline V gives CDR1 SGHTA, CDR2 FQGNSA. The CDR3 nucleotides read TGTGCCAGCAGCTTAGCGCCCAGGGGCTATGGCTACACCTTC. Translated, it gives CASSLAPRGYGYTF.